This T cell receptor beta chain was documented in a study of T cells in Graves' hyperthyroidism and ophthalmopathy. Every diagnosis used clinical symptoms, serum thyroxine and TRAb, thyroid ultrasound and orbital computed tomography. This clonotype was seen ten or more times. Looked up from germline, CDR1 is WSHSY and CDR2 is SAAADI. The CDR3 contains 14 residues. Between the trimmed V and J ends, which lost 4 bases and 3 bases, there was a span of 12 bases. Authors of the study amplified TCR beta CDR3 regions from RNA transcripts. The HTBI primer set was used in a first-round RT-PCR of the TCR CDR3. Each CDR3 protein is one row after TCRdb ran MiXCR on the multiplex PCR reads. The table lists over 700,000 distinct CDR3 sequences, 35% to 45% of them singletons.

Sequenced material: blood. This sequence originates from a man younger than 30 with Graves' hyperthyroidism. The V and J genes are TRBV10-2 and TRBJ1-2; the D is unclear. The CDR3 DNA reads TGCGCCAGCAGTGCGACTCGGACGGACTATGGCTACACCTTC. As protein: CASSATRTDYGYTF.